The next 17 T cell receptor beta chains were all read from a single sample in a study of CD8 T cells in ankylosing spondylitis. TCRdb called the 5' RACE reads again in MiXCR, with one record for every CDR3 protein. Of more than 150,000 distinct CDR3 sequences detected, 15% to 20% appear once; the ten largest clones hold more than 3.5%. What was sequenced was blood, either unsorted or a sorted T cell fraction (not recorded which). All receptors derive from a male donor between 10 and 30 years old with ankylosing spondylitis or in good health (not recorded which).

In its sample, this clonotype was seen many times. The CDR3 nucleotides read TGTGCCAGCAGCCGGGGTGAGGGAGGGCGGTTCAATGAGCAGTTCTTC. Translated: CASSRGEGGRFNEQFF. The V gene is TRBV5-5, the J gene TRBJ2-1, with 7 bases lining up with TRBD2. V gave up 4 bases and J gave up 6 bases; unmatched junction bases: 13. The germline V gene encodes CDR1 SGHKS and CDR2 YYEKEE (reference sequence). CDR3 length equals 16 residues. The full variable domain, with the rest looked up from reference TRBV5-5 and TRBJ2-1, is DAGVTQSPTHLIKTRGQQVTLRCSPISGHKSVSWYQQVLGQGPQFIFQYYEKEERGRGNFPDRFSARQFPNYSSELNVNALLLGDSALYLCASSRGEGGRFNEQFFGPGTRLTVL.

CDR3 in amino acids: CASSLRLADNEQFF. CDR3 DNA: TGTGCCAGCAGCTTGAGACTAGCGGACAATGAGCAGTTCTTC. The chain links TRBV7-6 to TRBJ2-1, with TRBD2 matching over 9 bases. The CDR3 covers 14 residues. Germline V lookup: CDR1 SGHVS, CDR2 FNYEAQ. V trimming: 3 bases; J trimming: 5 bases; junction bases outside the gene matches: 2.

The rearrangement joins TRBV29-1 to TRBJ2-2; D remains ambiguous. The V end lost 0 bases, the J end lost 3 bases, and 8 bases lay between the germline ends. The length of the CDR3 is 14 residues. Germline-derived CDR1 and CDR2 are SQVTM and ANQGSEA. The CDR3 nucleotides are TGCAGCGTTGAAGAAGGCGGTTACACCGGGGAGCTGTTTTTT. Protein product: CSVEEGGYTGELFF.

Many counts were recorded for this clonotype. The V call is TRBV6-5, the J call TRBJ2-1; no clear D gene. The germline CDR1 and CDR2 sequences are MNHEY and SVGAGI. Trimming removed 6 bases from V and 2 bases from J, with 14 bases in between. The CDR3 runs to 15 residues. The CDR3 bases are TGTGCCAGCAGGCCTTCCGGCTGGGCCTACAATGAGCAGTTCTTC. Protein product: CASRPSGWAYNEQFF.

This clonotype was observed at least ten times. The rearrangement uses TRBV9 and TRBJ2-1, with TRBD2 matching over 7 bases. The CDR3 loop spans 16 amino acids. With V trimmed by 0 bases and J by 4 bases, 7 bases remained unmatched. Germline CDR1 is SGDLS and CDR2 is YYNGEE. The CDR3, as DNA: TGTGCCAGCAGCGTAGCTTCGGCTAGCGGTTACAATGAGCAGTTCTTC. Protein: CASSVASASGYNEQFF.

V is TRBV7-6 and J is TRBJ2-7; tentatively, D is TRBD1 (6 bases). The ends were cut back, 0 bases at V and 1 base at J, with 10 bases in the middle. This CDR3 spans 15 amino acids. The germline gives CDR1 SGHVS, CDR2 FNYEAQ. CDR3 amino acids: CASSLAAGESYEQYF. The CDR3 DNA follows: TGTGCCAGCAGCTTAGCGGCAGGGGAATCCTACGAGCAGTACTTC.

This clonotype has ten or more counts. This chain joins TRBV3-1 and TRBJ1-2; possibly TRBD1 for D (5 bases). Trimming stripped 3 bases from V and 1 base from J, with 6 bases between. Germline V gives CDR1 LGHDT, CDR2 YNNKEL (reference sequence). This CDR3 spans 13 amino acids. Here the CDR3 reads CASSHQGNYGYTF. The CDR3, as DNA: TGTGCCAGCAGCCACCAGGGTAACTATGGCTACACCTTC.

This clonotype was observed at least ten times. The chain joins TRBV7-8 to TRBJ2-7; 16 positions match TRBD2. V lost 0 bases to trimming and J lost 0 bases; unmatched junction nucleotides: 11. The CDR3 consists of 21 residues. The germline V gene has CDR1 SGHVS and CDR2 FQNEAQ. The CDR3 DNA reads as TGTGCCAGCAGCTTAGCGAAAATCCCGGGACTAGCGGGAGGGCCCTCCTACGAGCAGTACGTC. It is translated as CASSLAKIPGLAGGPSYEQYV.

This clonotype was seen repeatedly, ten times or more. The chain links TRBV7-9 to TRBJ2-5; TRBD1 is a possible D gene (6 bases). V shed 5 bases and J shed 2 bases, with 15 bases lying between them. The germline V gene has CDR1 SEHNR and CDR2 FQNEAQ (reference sequence). The CDR3 is 15 residues long. CDR3 nucleotides: TGTGCCAGCAGCGCCCAGCCAGGACAGCAAGAGACCCAGTACTTC. Protein sequence: CASSAQPGQQETQYF.

The chain carries TRBV12-3 or TRBV12-4 and TRBJ1-6; D unclear. V was clipped by 1 base and J by 7 bases, with 8 bases between them. The CDR3 length is 14 residues. The chain's CDR3 is CASSLGDANSPLHF. CDR3 sequence (DNA): TGTGCCAGCAGTTTAGGAGACGCGAATTCACCCCTCCACTTT.

This clonotype has at least ten counts. The genes are TRBV20-1 and TRBJ2-1, with 8 nucleotides matching TRBD2. The CDR3 loop spans 16 amino acids. V trimming: 0 bases; J trimming: 4 bases; junction bases outside the gene matches: 8. From germline, CDR1 is DFQATT and CDR2 SNEGSKA (reference sequence). The CDR3 DNA sequence: TGCAGTGCTAGAGATTACTGGTCTAGCGGGTACAATGAGCAGTTCTTC. This gives the protein CSARDYWSSGYNEQFF.

This clonotype has a count of ten or more. V usage is TRBV2 and J usage is TRBJ2-1; the D gene is possibly TRBD2 (5 bases). The CDR3 totals 15 residues. The germline V and J ends were trimmed by 2 bases and 4 bases, with 12 bases remaining between them. Germline loops: CDR1 SNHLY, CDR2 FYNNEI. The CDR3 DNA follows: TGTGCCAGCAGTGAATCCTGGACTCCGTACAATGAGCAGTTCTTC. Translated: CASSESWTPYNEQFF.

This clonotype was detected many times. The chain uses TRBV7-2 and TRBJ2-7; possible D gene TRBD1, 6 bases. V was shortened by 6 bases and J by 3 bases, with 12 bases between the two germline ends. Germline V gene lookup returns CDR1 SGHTA and CDR2 FQGNSA. The CDR3 runs to 13 residues. The CDR3 region is CASSLARGYEQYV. The DNA of the CDR3 is TGTGCCAGCAGTTTGGCCAGGGGCTACGAGCAGTACGTC.

This clonotype has a handful of counts. This chain links TRBV29-1 with TRBJ2-7; 12 nucleotides align to TRBD2. The CDR3 has 15 residues. The germline V gene has CDR1 SQVTM and CDR2 ANQGSEA. Trimming removed 6 bases from V and 2 bases from J; junction bases left unmatched: 8. The CDR3 loop is CSVSGLAGPTYEQYF. DNA of the CDR3: TGCAGCGTCAGTGGACTAGCGGGACCTACCTACGAGCAGTACTTC.

The J gene is TRBJ2-3, the V gene TRBV6-2 or TRBV6-3; D remains unclear. Trimming took 2 bases from V and 9 from J, leaving 15 bases between them. Germline CDR1 and CDR2: MNHEY and SVGEGT. The CDR3 spans 14 residues. The chain's CDR3 is CASSYESKASTQYF. The CDR3 nucleotides are TGTGCCAGCAGTTACGAATCGAAGGCCAGCACGCAGTATTTT.

The rearrangement uses TRBV29-1 and TRBJ2-3; D is unresolved. V lost 2 bases and J 4 bases, leaving 10 bases between the germline ends. Germline CDR1 reads SQVTM; CDR2 reads ANQGSEA. This CDR3 comprises 13 residues. CDR3 nucleotide sequence: TGCAGCGTTGAAAGGTCAGGCGCAGATACGCAGTATTTT. Translating gives CSVERSGADTQYF.

This clonotype has ten or more counts. Compared with germline, one end of the junction differs, possibly owing to a read error. V and J are TRBV20-1 and TRBJ2-3; 7 positions agree with TRBD2. In germline, CDR1 is DFQATT, CDR2 SNEGSKA (reference sequence). The CDR3 has 13 amino acids. Here the CDR3 reads CSASRGGPDTQYF. The CDR3 coding sequence is TGCAGCGCTAGTCGGGGAGGGCCAGATACGCAGTATTTT.